The clone carrying this T cell receptor (beta chain) was counted only a few times. Antigen specificity is unknown. CDR3 size: 16 residues. The data originate from a study of response to subunit inactivated influenza vaccine. Study findings and constraints: Researchers suggested that each seasonal influenza vaccination recruits few new T cells.

One entry per CDR3 protein, called by TCRdb with MiXCR from the RT-PCR reads. This table holds some 600,000 distinct CDR3 sequences, 11% to 15% found once. The sample here was PBMCs from blood, taken about 14 days before vaccination. The source is a man over 45 who received an inactivated influenza vaccine. The chain employs TRBV21-1 and TRBJ1-3; the table names TRBD1, a call not compared with the DNA. TRBV21-1 is a listed pseudogene. CDR3 DNA: TGTGCCAGCAGCAAAGAAGGGGGGCGAGTTGGAAACACCATATATTTT. Translated: CASSKEGGRVGNTIYF.